What follows are 22 T cell receptor beta chains derived from one specimen sequenced in a study of blood T cell repertoires in COVID-19 (dated by TCRdb to about 2020). The library was generated by the immunoSEQ multiplex PCR assay. Held by TCRdb, this immuneACCESS table contains in-frame sequences only and omits some clones. Under half of the omission traces to an unresolved V gene where checked; the cause of the rest is unknown. This sample gives some 140,000 clones in total; about 76% of them show up just once. Around a fifth of the sample belongs to the ten largest clones. Sequencing was performed on peripheral blood. The source of these receptors is a man of 80 years or more with acute or convalescent COVID-19.

This clone was counted once. The V and J genes are TRBV6-6 and TRBJ1-6; TRBD1 matches 8 bases. J was trimmed by 2 bases and V by 11 bases; bases with no gene match: 5. CDR1 MNHNY and CDR2 SVGAGI come from the germline V gene (reference sequence). The CDR3 runs 14 residues. The CDR3: CAGNRGAYNSPLHF. CDR3 DNA sequence: TGTGCCGGCAACAGGGGGGCCTATAATTCACCCCTCCACTTT.

The J gene is TRBJ2-7, the V gene TRBV29-1, with TRBD2 identical over 9 bases. Trimming cost V 4 bases and J 8 bases; bases outside gene matches: 3. Germline V gene sequence: CDR1 SQVTM, CDR2 ANQGSEA. CDR3 length: 11 amino acids. CDR3: CSVGRGGKQYF. The CDR3 bases are TGCAGCGTTGGGCGGGGGGGCAAGCAGTACTTC.

This chain uses TRBV5-5 with TRBJ1-1, with a weak D call TRBD1 (5 bases). This CDR3 contains 13 residues. CDR1 is SGHKS, CDR2 YYEKEE, per germline (reference sequence). Trimming removed 4 bases at V and 1 base at J, with 8 bases between. CDR3 sequence (DNA): TGTGCCAGCAGCCGGCAGGGGAACACTGAAGCTTTCTTT. It encodes CASSRQGNTEAFF.

This clone was counted many times. V usage is TRBV15 and J usage is TRBJ1-4, with D perhaps TRBD1 (6 bases). CDR3 length: 14 amino acids. The V end lost 4 bases, the J end lost 4 bases, and 10 bases lay between the germline ends. Germline V gene sequence: CDR1 LNHNV, CDR2 YYDKDF (reference sequence). In nucleotides, the CDR3 is TGTGCCACCAGCAAGGGACACCATAATGAAAAACTGTTTTTT. Translated: CATSKGHHNEKLFF.

This chain connects TRBV6-5 to TRBJ1-2, with 8 bases that match TRBD1. CDR1 and CDR2 (germline): MNHEY, SVGAGI. V lost 10 bases to trimming and J lost 10 bases; unmatched junction nucleotides: 11. This CDR3 region has 12 residues. The CDR3 here is CATTSDRGFYTF. CDR3 sequence (DNA): TGTGCCACCACAAGTGACAGGGGATTCTACACCTTC.

This chain joins TRBV5-6 and TRBJ1-4; maybe TRBD1 (6 bases). This CDR3 is built from 14 residues. Trimming stripped 2 bases from V and 5 bases from J, with 10 bases between. Germline CDR1 reads SGHDT; CDR2 reads YYEEEE. The CDR3 reads CASSFGGLNEKLFF. The CDR3 DNA sequence: TGTGCCAGCAGCTTTGGGGGCTTAAATGAAAAACTGTTTTTT.

The V gene is TRBV5-5, the J gene TRBJ1-5; D remains unclear. This CDR3 is 15 amino acids long. The V gene lost 1 base and the J gene lost 4 bases, with 12 bases spanning the gap. Germline-derived CDR1 and CDR2 are SGHKS and YYEKEE (reference sequence). CDR3 loop: CASSLNDGVNQPQHF. CDR3 nucleotides: TGTGCCAGCAGCTTGAACGACGGGGTGAATCAGCCCCAGCATTTT.

V usage is TRBV7-6 and J usage is TRBJ1-3, with D unresolved. This CDR3 spans 16 amino acids. Trimming left V 0 bases short and J 0 bases short, with 9 bases between. The V gene's germline CDR1 is SGHVS and CDR2 FNYEAQ. This chain's CDR3 is CASSLAGLSSGNTIYF. CDR3 coding DNA: TGTGCCAGCAGCTTAGCTGGGCTGAGCTCTGGAAACACCATATATTTT.

V gene TRBV3-1 (or the pseudogene TRBV3-2) combines with J gene TRBJ1-5; tentative D call: TRBD1 (6 bases). Germline V gives CDR1 LGHDT, CDR2 YNNKEL (reference sequence). The CDR3 extends over 16 amino acids. Trimming took 2 bases from V and 2 from J, leaving 13 bases between them. CDR3 region: CASSQTSGVGNQPQHF. DNA for the CDR3: TGTGCCAGCAGCCAAACATCAGGGGTGGGCAATCAGCCCCAGCATTTT.

This rearrangement joins TRBV2 to TRBJ2-7; 10 bases fit TRBD1. This CDR3 region has 14 residues. Germline V lookup: CDR1 SNHLY, CDR2 FYNNEI. V dropped 5 bases and J dropped 7; count of bases not matched to a gene: 8. This CDR3 reads CASSKWTGGREQYF. DNA for the CDR3: TGTGCCAGCAGTAAATGGACAGGGGGGAGGGAGCAGTACTTC.

V is TRBV7-8 and J is TRBJ2-7; 8 bases match TRBD2. The CDR3 contains 14 residues. The ends lost 5 bases at V and 3 bases at J; junction bases unmatched: 6. Germline loops: CDR1 SGHVS, CDR2 FQNEAQ. The CDR3 bases are TGTGCCAGCAGCCCCCGGGAGGGGAACTACGAGCAGTACTTC. Encoded protein: CASSPREGNYEQYF.

This clone was seen a handful of times. The chain joins TRBV11-2 to TRBJ2-7; 8 nucleotides align to TRBD2. After removal of 5 bases from V and 0 bases from J, the junction contained 6 bases not matched to a gene. The CDR3 covers 15 residues. Germline lookup yields CDR1 SGHAT and CDR2 FQNNGV. The CDR3 DNA reads as TGTGCCAGCAGCCCCATAGCGGGGCGCTCCTACGAGCAGTACTTC. Translation gives CASSPIAGRSYEQYF.

In this sample, this clone turned up many times. The sample contains more than one DNA sequence encoding this CDR3. The rearrangement uses TRBV6-5 and TRBJ2-7; 11 bases match TRBD2. With 8 bases clipped from V and 3 bases from J, the junction kept 0 bases outside the gene matches. Germline CDR1 is MNHEY and CDR2 is SVGAGI. This CDR3 has 12 residues. CDR3 region: CASGTSGYEQYF. CDR3 sequence (DNA): TGTGCCAGCGGGACTAGCGGCTACGAGCAGTACTTC.

The chain joins TRBV11-3 to TRBJ1-1; tentative D call: TRBD1 (6 bases). The V gene lost 11 bases and the J gene lost 8 bases, with 30 bases spanning the gap. Germline loops: CDR1 SGHNT, CDR2 YENEEA. This CDR3 has 16 amino acids. CDR3 in DNA: TGTGCCTCCTCCCGTTCTGGGGGCTTTATGTTATACGAAGCTTTCTTT. It specifies CASSRSGGFMLYEAFF.

This clone was found once. The gene calls are TRBV23-1 and TRBJ1-5, with D tentatively TRBD1 (6 bases). TRBV23-1 belongs to the ORF category, with a function that is uncertain. V was cut by 0 bases and J by 4 bases, with 10 bases left in between. CDR3 size: 15 residues. CDR3 sequence: CASSQSLGTNQPQHF. For the CDR3, the DNA is TGCGCCAGCAGTCAATCGTTAGGGACAAATCAGCCCCAGCATTTT.

The rearrangement uses TRBV5-4 and TRBJ2-3; D is unclear. Trimming stripped 4 bases from V and 1 base from J, with 13 bases between. This CDR3 is built from 15 residues. Germline CDR1 is SGHNT and CDR2 is YYREEE (reference sequence). The CDR3 spells CASSERRRGTDTQYF. CDR3 nucleotide sequence: TGTGCCAGCAGCGAACGGAGAAGAGGCACAGATACGCAGTATTTT.

Details on this clone: In this CDR3 the conserved last residue, phenylalanine or tryptophan, is missing, so a read error is likely. The DNA is left out, because the CDR3 cannot be placed on it with certainty; the CDR3 is given as TCRdb lists it. The V and J genes are TRBV6-4 and TRBJ1-1; TRBD1 was called by the table and not checked on the DNA. The CDR3 is 9 amino acids long, termini counted. Germline CDR1 MRHNA, CDR2 SNTAGT. Here the CDR3 reads CASKRGQGD.

This chain joins TRBV19 and TRBJ2-4; 11 nucleotides line up with TRBD2. In germline, CDR1 is LNHDA, CDR2 SQIVND (reference sequence). Trimming took 8 bases from V and 0 from J; bases not matched to a gene: 9. This CDR3 is built from 17 residues. For the CDR3, the DNA is TGTGCCAGTTCCCCTAGCGGGGGGCCGCTAGCCAAAAACATTCAGTACTTC. Translation: CASSPSGGPLAKNIQYF.

CDR3 sequence (DNA): TGTGCCAGCAGCCTGGCAGGGCGGGAGACCCAGTACTTC. It yields the protein CASSLAGRETQYF. This chain links TRBV12-3 or TRBV12-4 with TRBJ2-5; TRBD1 might be the D (5 bases). The ends were cut back, 6 bases at V and 5 bases at J, with 13 bases in the middle. This CDR3 contains 13 residues.

This clone was picked up a small number of times. This chain links TRBV19 with TRBJ2-1; D is perhaps TRBD1 (6 bases). The germline CDR1 and CDR2 sequences are LNHDA and SQIVND (reference sequence). The CDR3 has 14 residues. V dropped 8 bases and J dropped 9 bases, with 20 bases sitting between them. The CDR3 DNA reads TGTGCCAGTCGGCTTACAGGGTTTTTTAGTGAGCAGTTCTTC. Amino acids: CASRLTGFFSEQFF.

This clone has a handful of counts. Sequence at one end of the junction differs from germline and may be a read error. The chain carries TRBV12-3 or TRBV12-4 and TRBJ1-4; 8 nucleotides agree with TRBD1. There are 12 residues in the CDR3. CDR3 bases: TGTGCCAGCAGACCTGACAGGGGTCCTTATAGTTTT. Translating gives CASRPDRGPYSF.

The chain recombines TRBV6-2 or TRBV6-3 with TRBJ2-1; maybe TRBD1 (6 bases). V shed 2 bases and J shed 6 bases, with 14 bases lying between them. There are 15 residues in the CDR3. Germline V CDR1 and CDR2: MNHEY, SVGEGT. CDR3 sequence reads: CASSYIIQGPNEQFF. The CDR3 DNA reads TGTGCCAGCAGTTACATCATCCAGGGGCCCAATGAGCAGTTCTTC.